This T cell receptor (beta chain) derives from a study of technical replicates of blood from a handful of donors. Measured with immunoSEQ multiplex PCR; TCRdb has only the in-frame clones, and not every one. In the table there are roughly 65,000 clones, over 75% of which are singletons. Germline loops: CDR1 LNHDA, CDR2 SQIVND (reference sequence). The length of the CDR3 is 17 residues. J was trimmed by 0 bases and V by 3 bases; bases with no gene match: 6. The rearrangement uses TRBV19 and TRBJ1-3; 9 bases fit TRBD1. This TCR derives from a human donor in good health. Some clones in this sample may be carry-over from other donors' samples. The sample consisted of PBMCs. The chain's CDR3 is CASSIGTGYLSGNTIYF. As DNA, the CDR3 is TGTGCCAGTAGTATCGGGACAGGGTACCTCTCTGGAAACACCATATATTTT.